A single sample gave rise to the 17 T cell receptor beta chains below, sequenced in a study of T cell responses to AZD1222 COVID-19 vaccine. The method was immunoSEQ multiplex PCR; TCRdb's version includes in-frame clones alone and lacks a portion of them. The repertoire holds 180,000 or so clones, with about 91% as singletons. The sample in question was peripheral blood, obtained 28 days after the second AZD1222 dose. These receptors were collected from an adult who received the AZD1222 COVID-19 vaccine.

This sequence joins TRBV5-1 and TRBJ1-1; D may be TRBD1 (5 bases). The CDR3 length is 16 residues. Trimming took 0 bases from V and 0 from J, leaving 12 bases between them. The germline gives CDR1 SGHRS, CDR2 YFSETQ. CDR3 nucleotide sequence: TGCGCCAGCAGCTTGGCCGGTGCAGGGATGAACACTGAAGCTTTCTTT. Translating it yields CASSLAGAGMNTEAFF.

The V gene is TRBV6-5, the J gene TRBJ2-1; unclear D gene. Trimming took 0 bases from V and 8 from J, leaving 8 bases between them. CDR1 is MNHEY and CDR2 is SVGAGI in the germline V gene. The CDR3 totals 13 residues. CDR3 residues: CASSYSGLDEQFF. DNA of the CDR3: TGTGCCAGCAGTTACTCGGGCCTAGATGAGCAGTTCTTC.

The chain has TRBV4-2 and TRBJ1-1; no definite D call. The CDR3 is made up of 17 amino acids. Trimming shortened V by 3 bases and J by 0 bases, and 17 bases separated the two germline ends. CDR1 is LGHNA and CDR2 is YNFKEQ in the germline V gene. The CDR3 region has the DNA TGTGCCAGCAGCCACCTGGGAGGCGACTTGATGAACACTGAAGCTTTCTTT. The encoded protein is CASSHLGGDLMNTEAFF.

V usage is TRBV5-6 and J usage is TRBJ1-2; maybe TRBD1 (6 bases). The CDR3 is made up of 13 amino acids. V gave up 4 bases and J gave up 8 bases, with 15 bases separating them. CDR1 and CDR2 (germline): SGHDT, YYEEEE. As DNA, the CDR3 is TGTGCCAGCAGCCCGGGACACGCTATAGGCTACACCTTC. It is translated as CASSPGHAIGYTF.

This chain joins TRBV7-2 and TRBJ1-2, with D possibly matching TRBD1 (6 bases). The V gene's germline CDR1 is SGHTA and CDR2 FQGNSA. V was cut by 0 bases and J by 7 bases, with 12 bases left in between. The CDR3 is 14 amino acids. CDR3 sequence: CASSLATRTVGYTF. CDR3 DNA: TGTGCCAGCAGCTTAGCCACCAGGACAGTTGGCTACACCTTC. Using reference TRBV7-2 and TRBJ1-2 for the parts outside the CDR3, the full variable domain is GAGVSQSPSNKVTEKGKDVELRCDPISGHTALYWYRQSLGQGLEFLIYFQGNSAPDKSGLPSDRFSAERTGGSVSTLTIQRTQQEDSAVYLCASSLATRTVGYTFGSGTRLTVV.

In DNA, the CDR3 is TGTGCCAGCAGCTTGTTAGGGAGCTCAACCGAAAAACTGTTTTTT. It encodes CASSLLGSSTEKLFF. V is TRBV5-5 and J is TRBJ1-4; D is undetermined. Germline values: CDR1 SGHKS, CDR2 YYEKEE (reference sequence). This CDR3 region has 15 residues. V was clipped by 1 base and J by 8 bases, with 15 bases between them.

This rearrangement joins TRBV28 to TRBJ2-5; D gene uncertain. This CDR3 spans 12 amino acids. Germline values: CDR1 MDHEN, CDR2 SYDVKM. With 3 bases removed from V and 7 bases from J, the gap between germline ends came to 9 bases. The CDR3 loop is CASSFLLGTQYF. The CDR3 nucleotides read TGTGCCAGCAGTTTCCTACTGGGGACCCAGTACTTC.

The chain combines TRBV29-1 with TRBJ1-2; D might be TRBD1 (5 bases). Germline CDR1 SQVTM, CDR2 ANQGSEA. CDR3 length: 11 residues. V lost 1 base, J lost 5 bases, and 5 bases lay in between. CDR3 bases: TGCAGCGTTGAAGGGGGGTATGGCTACACCTTC. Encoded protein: CSVEGGYGYTF.

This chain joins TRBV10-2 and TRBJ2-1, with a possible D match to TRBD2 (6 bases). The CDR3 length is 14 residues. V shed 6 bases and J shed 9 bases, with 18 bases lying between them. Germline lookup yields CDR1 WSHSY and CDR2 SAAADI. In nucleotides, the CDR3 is TGCGCCAGCAGACAAGGCGGGAAGGCTGGTGAGCAGTTCTTC. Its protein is CASRQGGKAGEQFF.

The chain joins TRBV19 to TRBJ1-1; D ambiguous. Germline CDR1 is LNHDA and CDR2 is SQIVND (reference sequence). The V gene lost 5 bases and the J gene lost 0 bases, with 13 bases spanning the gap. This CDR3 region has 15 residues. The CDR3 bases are TGTGCCAGTAGTGATCACAGAAATATGAACACTGAAGCTTTCTTT. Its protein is CASSDHRNMNTEAFF.

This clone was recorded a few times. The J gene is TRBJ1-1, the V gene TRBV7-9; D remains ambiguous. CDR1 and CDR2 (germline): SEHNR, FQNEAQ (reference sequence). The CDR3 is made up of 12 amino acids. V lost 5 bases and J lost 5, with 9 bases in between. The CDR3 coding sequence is TGTGCCAGCAGCCCGGTGGGTACTGAAGCTTTCTTT. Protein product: CASSPVGTEAFF.

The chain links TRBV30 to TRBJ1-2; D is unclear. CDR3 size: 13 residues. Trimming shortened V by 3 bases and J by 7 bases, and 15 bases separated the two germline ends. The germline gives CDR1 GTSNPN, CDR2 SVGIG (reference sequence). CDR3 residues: CAWSLGRVGGYTF. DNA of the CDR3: TGTGCCTGGAGCCTGGGAAGGGTGGGTGGCTACACCTTC.

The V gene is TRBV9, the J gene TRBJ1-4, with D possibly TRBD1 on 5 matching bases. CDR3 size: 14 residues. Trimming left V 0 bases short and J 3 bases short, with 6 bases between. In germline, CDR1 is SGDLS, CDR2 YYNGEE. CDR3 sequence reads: CASSVVGANEKLFF. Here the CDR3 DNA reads TGTGCCAGCAGCGTAGTAGGGGCTAATGAAAAACTGTTTTTT. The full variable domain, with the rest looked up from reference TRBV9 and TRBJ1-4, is DSGVTQTPKHLITATGQRVTLRCSPRSGDLSVYWYQQSLDQGLQFLIQYYNGEERAKGNILERFSAQQFPDLHSELNLSSLELGDSALYFCASSVVGANEKLFFGSGTQLSVL.

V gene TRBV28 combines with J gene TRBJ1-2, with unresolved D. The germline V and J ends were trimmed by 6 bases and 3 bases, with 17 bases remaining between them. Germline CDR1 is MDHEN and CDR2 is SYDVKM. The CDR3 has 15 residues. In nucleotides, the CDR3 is TGTGCCAGCAGCTCGCGGCCCGAGGGTGACTATGGCTACACCTTC. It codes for CASSSRPEGDYGYTF.

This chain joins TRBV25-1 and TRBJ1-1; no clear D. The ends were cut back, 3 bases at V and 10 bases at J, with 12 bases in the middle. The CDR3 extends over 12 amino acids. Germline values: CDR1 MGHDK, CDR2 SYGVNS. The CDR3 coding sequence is TGTGCCAGCAGTGAGGGTAGTCGGGGAGCTTTCTTT. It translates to CASSEGSRGAFF.

CDR3 nucleotide sequence: TGCGCCAGCAGCTTCCAGGGACCGGGGGAGGTCCAGCATTTT. Translating it yields CASSFQGPGEVQHF. The chain combines TRBV5-1 with TRBJ1-5; tentatively, D is TRBD1 (5 bases). Germline CDR1 SGHRS, CDR2 YFSETQ. V was shortened by 2 bases and J by 12 bases, with 18 bases between the two germline ends. The CDR3 consists of 14 residues.

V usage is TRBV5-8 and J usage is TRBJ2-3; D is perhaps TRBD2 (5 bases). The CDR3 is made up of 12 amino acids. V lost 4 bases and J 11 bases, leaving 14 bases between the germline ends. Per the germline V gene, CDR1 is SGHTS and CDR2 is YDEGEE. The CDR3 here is CASSIALEGQYF. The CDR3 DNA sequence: TGTGCCAGCAGCATTGCGTTAGAGGGGCAGTATTTT.